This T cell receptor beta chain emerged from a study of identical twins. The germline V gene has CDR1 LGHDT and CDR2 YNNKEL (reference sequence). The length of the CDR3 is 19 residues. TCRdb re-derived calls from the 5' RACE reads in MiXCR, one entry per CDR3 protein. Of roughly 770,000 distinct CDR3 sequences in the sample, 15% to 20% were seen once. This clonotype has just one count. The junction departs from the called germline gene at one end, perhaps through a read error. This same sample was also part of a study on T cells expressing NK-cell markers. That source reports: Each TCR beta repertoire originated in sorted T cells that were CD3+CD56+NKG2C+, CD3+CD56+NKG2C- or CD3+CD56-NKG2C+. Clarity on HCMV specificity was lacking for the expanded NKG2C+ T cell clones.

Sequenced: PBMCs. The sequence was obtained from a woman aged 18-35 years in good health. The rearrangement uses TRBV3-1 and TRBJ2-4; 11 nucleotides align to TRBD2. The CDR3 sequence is CACSLSGTSGPLAKNIQYF. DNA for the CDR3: TGTGCCTGCAGTTTAAGCGGGACTAGCGGACCTCTAGCCAAAAACATTCAGTACTTC.